A single sample is the source of the 26 T cell receptor beta chains below, sequenced in a study of shared clonotypes between healthy human individuals. Profiled with immunoSEQ multiplex PCR; TCRdb holds only in-frame clones, not every one. The top ten hold roughly 0.55% of the sample, which has more than 900,000 clones, around three quarters seen once. Sequencing was carried out using memory CD4+ T cells from PBMCs. Subset meaning: CD45RA-negative fraction. These receptors came from a young man in good health. Some clones in this sample may be carry-over from other donors' samples.

For this clone: Given a much more abundant clone one base away, this may be a read error. The sample contains more than one DNA sequence encoding this CDR3. The J gene is TRBJ2-7, the V gene TRBV28, with D unclear. The CDR3 has 11 residues. Trimming removed 5 bases at V and 1 base at J, with 3 bases between. Looked up from germline, CDR1 is MDHEN and CDR2 is SYDVKM. CDR3: CASSVSYEQYF. The CDR3 DNA sequence: TGTGCCAGCAGTGTGTCCTACGAGCAGTACTTC.

As for this clone: Distinct nucleotide sequences in the sample also encode this CDR3. The rearrangement uses TRBV5-1 and TRBJ2-3; 9 nucleotides line up with TRBD2. The germline gives CDR1 SGHRS, CDR2 YFSETQ. The CDR3 runs to 15 residues. V lost 3 bases, J lost 5 bases, and 7 bases stayed unmatched. CDR3 residues: CASSSVAGVIDTQYF. The CDR3 DNA reads TGCGCCAGCAGCTCAGTAGCGGGAGTCATAGATACGCAGTATTTT.

The rearrangement joins TRBV18 to TRBJ2-3; D tentatively reads TRBD1 or TRBD2 (6 bases each). This CDR3 comprises 15 residues. Germline-derived CDR1 and CDR2 are KGHSH and LQKENI. V lost 1 base to trimming and J lost 6 bases, with 14 bases between them. CDR3 protein: CASSPQGGRRDTQYF. The CDR3 DNA follows: TGTGCCAGCTCACCACAGGGGGGACGGAGGGATACGCAGTATTTT.

This chain links TRBV11-3 with TRBJ1-1; D is possibly TRBD1 (6 bases). V dropped 2 bases and J dropped 8 bases, with 12 bases sitting between them. Per germline, CDR1 SGHNT and CDR2 YENEEA. This CDR3 comprises 13 residues. This chain's CDR3 is CASSLNSGVEAFF. Written as DNA, the CDR3 is TGTGCCAGCAGCTTAAATTCAGGGGTGGAAGCTTTCTTT.

Worth noting for this clone: This sequence may be a read error, since a much larger clone differs from it by one base. The genes are TRBV29-1 and TRBJ1-2, with TRBD1 matching over 7 bases. This CDR3 spans 12 amino acids. The J segment lost 6 bases and the V segment lost 6 bases, leaving 7 bases of the junction unmatched. CDR1 and CDR2 from the germline V gene are SQVTM and ANQGSEA. The CDR3 loop is CSVGQQSHGYTF. CDR3 coding DNA: TGCAGCGTGGGACAGCAAAGCCATGGCTACACCTTC. The whole variable domain, remainder taken from reference TRBV29-1 and TRBJ1-2, is SAVISQKPSRDICQRGTSLTIQCQVDSQVTMMFWYRQQPGQSLTLIATANQGSEATYESGFVIDKFPISRPNLTFSTLTVSNMSPEDSSIYLCSVGQQSHGYTFGSGTRLTVV.

The rearrangement links TRBV10-3 to TRBJ2-7, with 10 positions matching TRBD1. Germline-derived CDR1 and CDR2 are ENHRY and SYGVKD. After removal of 8 bases from V and 3 bases from J, the junction contained 10 bases not matched to a gene. CDR3 length: 15 amino acids. The CDR3 reads CAIAQAGQGIYEQYF. As DNA, the CDR3 is TGTGCCATCGCACAGGCGGGACAGGGGATCTACGAGCAGTACTTC.

V gene TRBV28 combines with J gene TRBJ2-1; the match to TRBD1 covers 10 bases. Trimming removed 4 bases from V and 8 bases from J; junction bases left unmatched: 14. Germline values: CDR1 MDHEN, CDR2 SYDVKM. This CDR3 spans 17 amino acids. The CDR3 loop reads CASSSAHDRGRLDEQFF. The CDR3 coding sequence is TGTGCCAGCAGTTCCGCACACGACAGGGGGCGCCTCGATGAGCAGTTCTTC.

On this clone: This may arise from a read error, as a much more abundant clone is one base away. Here the CDR3 reads CASSLIHGETQYF. The CDR3 DNA reads as TGTGCCAGCAGCTTAATTCACGGGGAGACCCAGTACTTC. The rearrangement uses TRBV7-3 and TRBJ2-5; D gene uncertain. Trimming took off 1 base at V and 5 bases at J, with 8 bases between the two ends. CDR3 size: 13 residues. Germline loops: CDR1 SGHTA, CDR2 FQGTGA. Drawing the rest from reference TRBV7-3 and TRBJ2-5, the complete variable domain is GAGVSQTPSNKVTEKGKYVELRCDPISGHTALYWYRQSLGQGPEFLIYFQGTGAADDSGLPNDRFFAVRPEGSVSTLKIQRTERGDSAVYLCASSLIHGETQYFGPGTRLLVL.

The chain couples TRBV2 to TRBJ2-7, with 11 bases fitting TRBD1. Germline CDR1 reads SNHLY; CDR2 reads FYNNEI. The CDR3 sequence is 15 residues long. Losses at the gene ends were 6 bases for V and 6 bases for J; bases not matched to a gene: 10. The CDR3 reads CASSVLGGQGGEQYF. The DNA of the CDR3 is TGTGCCAGCAGCGTCTTAGGGGGACAGGGGGGCGAGCAGTACTTC.

There are a few counts of this clone. Other DNA sequences in this specimen translate into the identical CDR3. The genes are TRBV30 and TRBJ1-1, with 11 bases lining up with TRBD1. Germline CDR1 reads GTSNPN; CDR2 reads SVGIG (reference sequence). The CDR3 contains 13 residues. With 3 bases clipped from V and 5 bases from J, the junction kept 2 bases outside the gene matches. The CDR3 coding sequence is TGTGCCTGGAGGGGGACAGGGGGGACTGAAGCTTTCTTT. This encodes CAWRGTGGTEAFF.

Details on this clone: The sample holds other DNA sequences that translate to the same CDR3. The rearrangement links TRBV9 to TRBJ2-1, with no clear D. The V end was cut by 0 bases, the J end by 9 bases, with 7 bases between. The germline V gene encodes CDR1 SGDLS and CDR2 YYNGEE. The CDR3 is 12 residues long. The chain's CDR3 is CASSVVGSEQFF. CDR3 coding DNA: TGTGCCAGCAGCGTAGTGGGCAGTGAGCAGTTCTTC.

V is TRBV21-1 and J is TRBJ1-5; the D segment call TRBD1 is taken from the table without a DNA check. TRBV21-1 is deemed a pseudogene. The length of the CDR3 is 14 residues. The chain's CDR3 is CASSNQVSNQPQHF. The CDR3 DNA reads TGTGCCAGCAGCAACCAGGTTAGCAATCAGCCCCAGCATTTT.

The chain uses TRBV7-9 and TRBJ1-4, with a tentative D call TRBD1 (6 bases). Per germline, CDR1 SEHNR and CDR2 FQNEAQ (reference sequence). CDR3 length: 16 residues. Trimming removed 2 bases at V and 8 bases at J, with 18 bases between. The CDR3 region has the DNA TGTGCCAGCAGCTTAACTAGGGGGGGCCCTGGGGAAAAACTGTTTTTT. This translates into CASSLTRGGPGEKLFF.

The chain carries TRBV6-1 and TRBJ2-5, with TRBD2 identical over 7 bases. This CDR3 contains 16 residues. The J segment lost 2 bases and the V segment lost 2 bases, leaving 8 bases of the junction unmatched. The germline gives CDR1 MNHNS, CDR2 SASEGT. The CDR3 region has the DNA TGTGCCAGCAGTGAATCTCCTAGCGGTCCTCAAGAGACCCAGTACTTC. Protein: CASSESPSGPQETQYF.

The rearrangement joins TRBV11-2 to TRBJ1-1; weak D call: TRBD1 (5 bases). This CDR3 is 11 amino acids long. Per the germline V gene, CDR1 is SGHAT and CDR2 is FQNNGV. V was clipped by 4 bases and J by 6 bases, with 6 bases between them. The CDR3 here is CASSSGPEAFF. The DNA of the CDR3 is TGTGCCAGCAGCTCGGGACCTGAAGCTTTCTTT.

In this sample, this clone turned up once. With only one base between it and a far larger clone, this is likely a read error. The identical CDR3 is also encoded by other nucleotide sequences in the sample. The V and J genes are TRBV29-1 and TRBJ2-3; the D gene could be TRBD1 or TRBD2 (7 bases each). Per the germline V gene, CDR1 is SQVTM and CDR2 is ANQGSEA. The CDR3 loop spans 14 amino acids. This CDR3 is CSVAQGGNTDTQYF. The CDR3 coding sequence is TGCAGCGTTGCTCAGGGGGGGAACACAGATACGCAGTATTTC.

This clone appeared a single time. The rearrangement joins TRBV19 to TRBJ2-5; 7 bases are a match to TRBD1. Trimming took 5 bases from V and 1 from J; bases not matched to a gene: 4. The V gene's germline CDR1 is LNHDA and CDR2 SQIVND (reference sequence). This CDR3 has 14 amino acids. The CDR3 here is CASSAHRGQETQYF. The DNA for the CDR3 is TGTGCCAGTAGTGCTCACAGGGGCCAAGAGACCCAGTACTTC.

CDR3 sequence reads: CASSAGLAGFGTGELFF. The CDR3 region has the DNA TGTGCCAGCAGTGCCGGACTAGCGGGATTCGGGACCGGGGAGCTGTTTTTT. The genes are TRBV2 and TRBJ2-2; 12 bases align to TRBD2. The ends lost 4 bases at V and 5 bases at J; junction bases unmatched: 8. The CDR3 is made up of 17 amino acids. CDR1 SNHLY and CDR2 FYNNEI come from the germline V gene.

The chain recombines TRBV7-7 with TRBJ2-2; 12 nucleotides match TRBD1. The CDR3 runs to 15 residues. The trim removed 5 bases at V and 7 bases at J, leaving 5 bases unmatched. The germline V gene encodes CDR1 SSHAT and CDR2 FNYEAQ (reference sequence). CDR3 in DNA: TGTGCCAGCAGCCCCCGGGACAGGGGGCTCGGGGAGCTGTTTTTT. Protein sequence: CASSPRDRGLGELFF.

This rearrangement joins TRBV27 to TRBJ1-1; 9 nucleotides match TRBD1. Germline loops: CDR1 MNHEY, CDR2 SMNVEV (reference sequence). The CDR3 is made up of 18 amino acids. V shed 4 bases and J 5 bases; nucleotides not matched to a gene: 17. The CDR3, as DNA: TGTGCCAGCAGTTCCTACATGGGACAGGGCGCGGGAAGAACTGAAGCTTTCTTT. As protein: CASSSYMGQGAGRTEAFF.

On this clone: This likely stems from a read error, as it lies one base from a far larger clone. The chain carries TRBV11-1 and TRBJ2-5, with D unresolved. Per the germline V gene, CDR1 is SGHAT and CDR2 is FQDESV (reference sequence). The CDR3 sequence is 16 residues long. V lost 5 bases and J lost 5, with 21 bases in between. CDR3 in DNA: TGTGCCAGCAGCGTTCGGGCATCACAGCGAAGGGAGACCCAGTACTTC. Translating it yields CASSVRASQRRETQYF. The complete variable domain, with remaining parts taken from reference TRBV11-1 and TRBJ2-5, reads EAEVAQSPRYKITEKSQAVAFWCDPISGHATLYWYRQILGQGPELLVQFQDESVVDDSQLPKDRFSAERLKGVDSTLKIQPAELGDSAMYLCASSVRASQRRETQYFGPGTRLLVL.

Turning to this clone: Within the sample, other DNA sequences also encode this same CDR3. This chain joins TRBV2 and TRBJ2-5; 8 bases match TRBD2. Trimming took 4 bases from V and 4 from J; bases not matched to a gene: 2. The CDR3 totals 13 residues. Germline V gene sequence: CDR1 SNHLY, CDR2 FYNNEI. The CDR3 is CASSGLAGETQYF. The CDR3 DNA reads as TGTGCCAGCAGTGGTCTAGCGGGAGAGACCCAGTACTTC.

In DNA, the CDR3 is TGTGCCAGCAGCCTGGGGTCGGGAGAGACCCAGTACTTC. Translation: CASSLGSGETQYF. The chain employs TRBV7-3 and TRBJ2-5; D not resolved. The ends were cut back, 5 bases at V and 4 bases at J, with 11 bases in the middle. Germline V CDR1 and CDR2: SGHTA, FQGTGA. The CDR3 contains 13 residues.

The V and J genes are TRBV5-1 and TRBJ2-3; D uncertain. The germline V and J ends were trimmed by 1 base and 1 base, with 13 bases remaining between them. CDR1 is SGHRS, CDR2 YFSETQ, per germline. The CDR3 covers 16 residues. The CDR3 DNA reads TGCGCCAGCAGCTTGCCAACGGGTTCGGGCACAGATACGCAGTATTTT. Its protein product is CASSLPTGSGTDTQYF.

This clone was counted a few times. The chain recombines TRBV15 with TRBJ1-5; no clear D. Per the germline V gene, CDR1 is LNHNV and CDR2 is YYDKDF (reference sequence). The CDR3 extends over 16 amino acids. Trimming stripped 6 bases from V and 1 base from J, with 16 bases between. The CDR3 sequence: CATRVTEGSSNQPQHF. The CDR3 bases are TGTGCCACCAGGGTGACGGAAGGCAGCAGCAATCAGCCCCAGCATTTT.

This clone was picked up a small number of times. This sequence joins TRBV19 and TRBJ2-3, with TRBD2 identical over 12 bases. The CDR3 has 15 residues. Germline V lookup: CDR1 LNHDA, CDR2 SQIVND (reference sequence). V lost 9 bases, J lost 2 bases, and 6 bases stayed unmatched. CDR3 protein: CASRPSGRDTDTQYF. DNA of the CDR3: TGTGCCAGCCGACCTAGCGGGAGGGACACAGATACGCAGTATTTT.